This TCR beta chain stems from a study of blood T cells in healthy people across ages. Points from the study as a whole: Age brought a roughly linear fall in TCR beta diversity measured per million T cells. Changes in expanded clonotypes were possibly confounded, as the CMV status of donors was unknown. Estimated diversity that came from one million T cells was considered an underestimate.

This clonotype showed up just a few times. Antigen specificity is unknown. Alongside a J-beta primer mix, a sample-barcoded 5' primer served in a second PCR lasting about 7 to 11 cycles. TCRdb re-called the 5' RACE reads through MiXCR, storing one row per CDR3 protein. The sample holds more than 800,000 distinct CDR3 sequences; 45% are singletons and the top ten take approximately 19%. Per the germline V gene, CDR1 is MNHNY and CDR2 is SVGAGI (reference sequence). With 6 bases removed from V and 6 bases from J, the gap between germline ends came to 13 bases. The CDR3 is 13 amino acids. This chain uses TRBV6-6 with TRBJ2-3; TRBD2 is a possible D gene (6 bases). The sample was blood. The TCR comes from a woman in her sixties in good health. The CDR3 sequence: CASSLGEVDTQYF. CDR3 nucleotides: TGTGCCAGCAGCCTGGGGGAGGTGGATACGCAGTATTTT.